The T cell receptor beta chain under discussion was sequenced for a study of beta chain features in type 1 diabetes listed by TCRdb under 2018. Regarding the research as a whole: Mean age, gender distribution, total cell number and subset yield did not differ between patients and healthy donors. A total of 107,917,701 sorted cells were examined across all samples, and the number of cells per subset was strongly correlated with RNA yield. The study compared TCRB repertoires of sorted circulating CD4+ T cell subsets between recently diagnosed type 1 diabetes patients and matched healthy donors. Whereas all 30 or so donors provided naive and central memory subsets, regulatory and stem cell-like memory subsets were isolated from just 8 patients and roughly 8 healthy donors. The investigation overall reported the following: Naive, central memory and regulatory TCRB repertoires appeared more similar among patients than among healthy donors. PCR may preferentially amplify shorter templates, but because patient and control samples were amplified and corrected together, any resulting skew would affect both groups equally. Type 1 diabetes patients showed a moderate but significant shortening of TCRB CDR3 length in all four CD4+ subsets. Because the HLA sub-analyses included only small numbers of individuals, any influence of HLA type on TCRB rearrangement was left unresolved. Sequencing cDNA rather than genomic DNA could over-represent highly expressing activated cells, although activation and CD3 levels did not differ between groups. Patients with type 1 diabetes made fewer insertions and deleted more nucleotides at VDJ recombination sites, implying thymic rearrangement abnormalities.

This clone was recorded a few times. This clone's antigen is unknown. Base qualities are not recorded, but no much larger clone differs from it by a single base. All of the isolated RNA was reverse transcribed with the High Capacity cDNA Reverse Transcription Kit, so expressed TCRB transcripts were sequenced. Deep immunoSEQ sequencing was performed on naive, central memory and regulatory T cell samples, with an average of about 3.6 million total reads per sample. Sorted cells were lysed in RLT buffer and RNA was extracted with DNase-treated RNeasy Micro or Mini kits, depending on cell number. To prevent cross-contamination, every cell subset was processed on its own, while patient and healthy donor samples were processed together. TCRB sequences were amplified from cDNA with the immunoSEQ multiplex PCR, producing 87-bp fragments spanning the CDR3 region. Sequencing of the amplicons was done on the Illumina HiSeq platform. The study's processing was this. PCR bias was computationally corrected using synthetic template baselines, reads within Hamming distance 2 were collapsed, and singletons that could not be merged were discarded. Reads were aligned to IMGT to assign V, D and J genes, CDR3 length, and insertions or deletions at six rearrangement sites. Clonotype counts were normalized to sorted cell number within each subset before computing true diversity and Gini coefficients with the tcR R package. The overlap coefficient, calculated on TCRB nucleotide sequences, was used to quantify repertoire sharing. TCRdb mirrors the immuneACCESS table, restricted to in-frame sequences. Some clones are absent from its copies; in checked studies, under half trace to an unresolved V gene, and the reason for the others is unknown. V and J calls and clone size are copied from that table; D and trimming were computed from the DNA. The table for this sample lists more than 300,000 clones; around 7.6% of them were counted only once. 0.44% of the sample rests with the top ten.

Each donor gave one peripheral blood draw, about 100 mL on average, collected into heparinised tubes. Naive, central memory, regulatory and stem cell-like memory CD4+ T cells were sorted on a BD FACSAria II using a panel including CD45RO, CCR7, CD25, CD127, CD95 and CD27. Every sorted population had a purity above 95%. PBMCs were separated immediately by Lymphoprep density gradient centrifugation and were stained directly, without being cultured. So that batch effects would be minimized, each experiment stained and sorted samples in pairs, pairing one healthy donor with one patient. From the germline V gene, CDR1 is MDHEN and CDR2 is SYDVKM. V has 2 bases trimmed and J has 5 bases trimmed; junction bases matching no gene number 5. The CDR3, cysteine through phenylalanine, is 14 amino acids long. The only DNA kept is the CDR3, 42 bases in frame from the first base.

Input material: central memory CD4+ T cells from blood. This clonotype was sampled from a woman between 18 and 29 years old in good health. The receptor chain draws on TRBV28 and TRBJ2-7, and 8 bases in between align with TRBD1. The CDR3 has the sequence CASSLGDRGHEQYF. At the DNA level, the sequence is TGTGCCAGCAGTTTAGGAGACAGGGGCCACGAGCAGTACTTC.